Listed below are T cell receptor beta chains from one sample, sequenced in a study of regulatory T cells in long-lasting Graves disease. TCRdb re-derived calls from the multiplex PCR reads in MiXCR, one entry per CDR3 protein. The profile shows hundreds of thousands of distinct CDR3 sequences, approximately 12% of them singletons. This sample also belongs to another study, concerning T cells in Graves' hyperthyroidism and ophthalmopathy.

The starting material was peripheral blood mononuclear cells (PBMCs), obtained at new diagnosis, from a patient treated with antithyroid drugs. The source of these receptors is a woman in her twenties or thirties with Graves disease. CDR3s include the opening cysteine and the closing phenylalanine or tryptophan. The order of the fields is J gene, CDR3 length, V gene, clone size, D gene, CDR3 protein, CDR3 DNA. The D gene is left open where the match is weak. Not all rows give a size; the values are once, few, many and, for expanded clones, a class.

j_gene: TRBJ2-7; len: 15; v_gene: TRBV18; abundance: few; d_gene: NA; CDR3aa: CASSPGGRISYEQYF; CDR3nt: TGTGCCAGCTCCCCCGGGGGACGAATCTCCTACGAGCAGTACTTC
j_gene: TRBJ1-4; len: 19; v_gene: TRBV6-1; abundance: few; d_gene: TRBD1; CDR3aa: CASSPIGTGASATNEKLFF; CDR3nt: TGTGCCAGCAGCCCGATCGGGACAGGGGCGAGTGCAACTAATGAAAAACTGTTTTTT
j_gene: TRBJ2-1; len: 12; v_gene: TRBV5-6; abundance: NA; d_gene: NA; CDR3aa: CASSLYSYEQFF; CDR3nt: TGTGCCAGCAGCCTTTATTCCTACGAGCAGTTCTTC
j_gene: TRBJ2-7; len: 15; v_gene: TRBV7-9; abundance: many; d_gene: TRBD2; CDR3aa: CASSPALAGVAEQYF; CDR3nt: TGTGCCAGCAGCCCCGCCCTAGCGGGAGTCGCCGAGCAGTACTTC
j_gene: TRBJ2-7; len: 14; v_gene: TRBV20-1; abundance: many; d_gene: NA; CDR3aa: CSASGGRRVGEQYF; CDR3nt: TGCAGTGCTAGCGGGGGAAGGAGGGTCGGTGAGCAGTACTTC
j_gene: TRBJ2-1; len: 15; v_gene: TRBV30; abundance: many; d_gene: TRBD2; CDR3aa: CAWSKWLAGYNEQFF; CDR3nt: TGTGCCTGGAGTAAATGGCTAGCGGGATACAATGAGCAGTTCTTC
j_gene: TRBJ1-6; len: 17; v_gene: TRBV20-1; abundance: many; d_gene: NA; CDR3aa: CSARDPGLIGDNSPLHF; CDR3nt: TGCAGTGCTAGAGACCCCGGACTTATCGGGGATAATTCACCCCTCCACTTT
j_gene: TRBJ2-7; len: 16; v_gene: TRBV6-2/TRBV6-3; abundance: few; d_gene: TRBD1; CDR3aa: CASSAGQGPVPYEQYF; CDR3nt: TGTGCCAGCAGTGCCGGACAGGGGCCGGTCCCCTACGAGCAGTACTTC
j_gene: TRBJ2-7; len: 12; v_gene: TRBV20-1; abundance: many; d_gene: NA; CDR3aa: CSATQGPNEQYF; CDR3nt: TGCAGTGCTACACAGGGCCCCAACGAGCAGTACTTC
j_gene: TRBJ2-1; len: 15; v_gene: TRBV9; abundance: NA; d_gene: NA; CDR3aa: CASSVGRDGGNEQFF; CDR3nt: TGTGCCAGCAGCGTAGGTCGGGACGGTGGGAATGAGCAGTTCTTC
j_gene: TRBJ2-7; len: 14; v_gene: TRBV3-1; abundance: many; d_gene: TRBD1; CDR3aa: CASSQDFTGGEQYF; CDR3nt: TGTGCCAGCAGCCAAGATTTTACAGGGGGCGAGCAGTACTTC
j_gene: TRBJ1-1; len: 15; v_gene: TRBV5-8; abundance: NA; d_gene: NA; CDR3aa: CASSSWTAVNTEAFF; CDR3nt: TGTGCCAGCAGCTCGTGGACGGCCGTGAACACTGAAGCTTTCTTT
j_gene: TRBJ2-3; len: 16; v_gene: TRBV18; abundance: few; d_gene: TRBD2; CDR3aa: CASSPPTGLGTDTQYF; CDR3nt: TGTGCCAGCTCACCACCAACGGGACTAGGAACAGATACGCAGTATTTT
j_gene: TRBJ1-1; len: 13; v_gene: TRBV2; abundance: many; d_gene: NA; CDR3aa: CASSERVNTEAFF; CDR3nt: TGTGCCAGCAGTGAAAGGGTGAACACTGAAGCTTTCTTT
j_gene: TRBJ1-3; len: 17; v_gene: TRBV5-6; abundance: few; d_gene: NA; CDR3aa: CASSSIGWGHSGNTIYF; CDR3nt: TGTGCCAGCAGCTCGATAGGTTGGGGCCACTCTGGAAACACCATATATTTT
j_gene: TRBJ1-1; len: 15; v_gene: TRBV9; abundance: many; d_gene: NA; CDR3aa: CASSPDIGGGTEAFF; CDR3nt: TGTGCCAGCAGCCCCGACATCGGGGGTGGCACTGAAGCTTTCTTT
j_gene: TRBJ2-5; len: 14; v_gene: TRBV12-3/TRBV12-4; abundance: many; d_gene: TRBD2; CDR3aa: CASSGTSGRETQYF; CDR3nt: TGTGCCAGCAGCGGGACTAGCGGGAGAGAGACCCAGTACTTC
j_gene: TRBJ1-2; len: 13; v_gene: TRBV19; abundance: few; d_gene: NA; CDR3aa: CASSPTVANGYTF; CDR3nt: TGTGCCAGTAGCCCGACGGTCGCCAATGGCTACACCTTC
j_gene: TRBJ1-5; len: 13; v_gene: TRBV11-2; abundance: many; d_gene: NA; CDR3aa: CASSLDRDQPQHF; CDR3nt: TGTGCCAGCAGCTTAGATCGCGATCAGCCCCAGCATTTT
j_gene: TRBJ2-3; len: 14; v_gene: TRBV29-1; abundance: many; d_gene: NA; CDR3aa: CSVGGRGFTDTQYF; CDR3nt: TGCAGCGTTGGTGGCAGGGGATTCACAGATACGCAGTATTTT
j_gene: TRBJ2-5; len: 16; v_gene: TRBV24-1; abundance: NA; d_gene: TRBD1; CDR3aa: CATSDPAEGAGETQYF; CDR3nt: TGTGCCACCAGTGATCCGGCAGAGGGGGCCGGGGAGACCCAGTACTTC
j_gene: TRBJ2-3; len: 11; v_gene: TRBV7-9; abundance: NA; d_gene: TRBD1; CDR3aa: CASSQGVLRYF; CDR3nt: TGTGCCAGCAGCCAGGGGGTTCTTCGGTATTTT
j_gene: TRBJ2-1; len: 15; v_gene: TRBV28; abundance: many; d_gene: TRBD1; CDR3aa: CASSSRDRNWNEQFF; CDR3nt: TGTGCCAGCAGTAGCCGGGACAGGAATTGGAATGAGCAGTTCTTC
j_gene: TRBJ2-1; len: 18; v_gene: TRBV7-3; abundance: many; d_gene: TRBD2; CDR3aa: CASSPYLRRESSYNEQFF; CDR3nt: TGTGCCAGCAGCCCCTACCTTCGGCGGGAGTCATCCTACAATGAGCAGTTCTTC
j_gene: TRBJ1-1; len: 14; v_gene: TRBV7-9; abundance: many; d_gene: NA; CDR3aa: CASSFDPSQTEAFF; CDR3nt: TGTGCCAGCAGCTTCGACCCTTCCCAAACTGAAGCTTTCTTT
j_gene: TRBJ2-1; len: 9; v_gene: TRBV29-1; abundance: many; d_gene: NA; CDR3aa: CSVGQEQFF; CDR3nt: TGCAGCGTCGGACAGGAGCAGTTCTTC
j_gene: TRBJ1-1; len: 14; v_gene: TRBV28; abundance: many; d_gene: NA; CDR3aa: CASDSTGMNTEAFF; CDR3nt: TGTGCCAGCGACTCGACAGGAATGAACACTGAAGCTTTCTTT
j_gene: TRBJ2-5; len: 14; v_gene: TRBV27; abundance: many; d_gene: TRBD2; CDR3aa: CASSFQGGWETQYF; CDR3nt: TGTGCCAGCAGTTTTCAGGGAGGGTGGGAGACCCAGTACTTC
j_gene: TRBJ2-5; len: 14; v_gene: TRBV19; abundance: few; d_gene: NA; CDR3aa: CASSIVGSSETQYF; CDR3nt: TGTGCCAGTAGTATCGTAGGGAGTTCAGAGACCCAGTACTTC
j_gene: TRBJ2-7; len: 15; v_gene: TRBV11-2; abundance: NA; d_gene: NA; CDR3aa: CASSHLVGSIHEQYF; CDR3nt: TGTGCCAGCAGCCATCTGGTCGGTAGTATCCACGAGCAGTACTTC
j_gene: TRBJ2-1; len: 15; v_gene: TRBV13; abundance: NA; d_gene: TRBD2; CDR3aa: CASSSRTSGSTEQFF; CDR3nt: TGTGCCAGCAGCTCCCGGACTAGCGGGAGTACTGAGCAGTTCTTC
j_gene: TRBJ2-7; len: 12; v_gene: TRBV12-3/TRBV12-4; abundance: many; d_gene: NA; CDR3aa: CASSNDIGEQYF; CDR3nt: TGTGCCAGCAGTAACGACATCGGCGAGCAGTACTTC
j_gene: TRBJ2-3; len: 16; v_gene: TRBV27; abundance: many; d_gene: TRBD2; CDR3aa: CASSLGAGVITDTQYF; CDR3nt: TGTGCCAGCAGTTTAGGGGCGGGAGTAATCACAGATACGCAGTATTTT
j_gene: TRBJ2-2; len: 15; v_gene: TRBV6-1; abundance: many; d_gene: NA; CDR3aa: CASTIPRGATGELFF; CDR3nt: TGTGCCAGCACGATCCCCCGGGGAGCCACCGGGGAGCTGTTTTTT
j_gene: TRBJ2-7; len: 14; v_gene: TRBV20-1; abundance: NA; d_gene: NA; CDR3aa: CSARGPLGSYEQYF; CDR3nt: TGCAGTGCTAGAGGACCGCTGGGGTCCTACGAGCAGTACTTC
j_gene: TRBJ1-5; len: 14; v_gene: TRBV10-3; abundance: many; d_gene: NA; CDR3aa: CAISVGFLDQPQHF; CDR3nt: TGTGCCATCAGTGTGGGGTTCCTCGATCAGCCCCAGCATTTT
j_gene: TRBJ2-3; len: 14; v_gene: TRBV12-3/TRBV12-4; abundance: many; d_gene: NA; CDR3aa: CASSTRRTSDTQYF; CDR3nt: TGTGCCAGCAGTACTCGACGGACATCAGATACGCAGTATTTT
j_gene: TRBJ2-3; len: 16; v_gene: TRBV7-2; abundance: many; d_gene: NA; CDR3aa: CASILMGGTSTDTQYF; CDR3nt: TGTGCCAGCATCCTCATGGGCGGCACTAGCACAGATACGCAGTATTTT
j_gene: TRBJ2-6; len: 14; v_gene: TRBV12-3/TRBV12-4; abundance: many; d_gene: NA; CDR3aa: CASRLGPGANVLTF; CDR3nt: TGTGCCAGCAGGCTCGGCCCAGGGGCCAACGTCCTGACTTTC
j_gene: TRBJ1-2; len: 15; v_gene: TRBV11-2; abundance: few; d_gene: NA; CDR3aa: CASSPSASGGYGYTF; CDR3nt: TGTGCCAGCAGCCCTTCGGCAAGTGGAGGCTATGGCTACACCTTC
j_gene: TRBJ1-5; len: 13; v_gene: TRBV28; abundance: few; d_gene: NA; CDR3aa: CASSLIRVRPQHF; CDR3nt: TGTGCCAGCAGTTTAATAAGGGTGAGGCCCCAGCATTTT
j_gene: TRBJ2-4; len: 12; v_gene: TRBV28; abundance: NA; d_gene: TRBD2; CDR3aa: CASRALAGLGYF; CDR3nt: TGTGCCAGCAGGGCACTAGCGGGCCTTGGGTACTTC
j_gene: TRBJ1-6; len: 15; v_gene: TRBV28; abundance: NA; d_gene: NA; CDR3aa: CASSDTGPADSPLHF; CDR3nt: TGTGCCAGCAGTGACACCGGGCCCGCGGATTCACCCCTCCACTTT
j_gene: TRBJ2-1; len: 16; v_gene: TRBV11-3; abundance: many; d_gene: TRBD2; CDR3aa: CASSSLSSGVYNEQFF; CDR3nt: TGTGCCAGCAGCTCCCTGTCTAGCGGGGTCTACAATGAGCAGTTCTTC
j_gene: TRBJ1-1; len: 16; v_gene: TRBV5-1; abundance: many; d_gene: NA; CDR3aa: CASSLLPGRENTEAFF; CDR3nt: TGCGCCAGCAGCTTACTCCCGGGACGGGAGAACACTGAAGCTTTCTTT
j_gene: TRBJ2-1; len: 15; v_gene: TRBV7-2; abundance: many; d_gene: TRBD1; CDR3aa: CASSLGWTGSNEQFF; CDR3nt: TGTGCCAGCAGCTTAGGTTGGACAGGGTCAAATGAGCAGTTCTTC
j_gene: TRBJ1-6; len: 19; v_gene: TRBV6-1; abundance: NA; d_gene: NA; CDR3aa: CASSLLFIREGSGHSPLHF; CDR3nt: TGTGCCAGCAGTCTCCTTTTCATCAGGGAGGGCTCGGGACACTCACCCCTCCACTTT
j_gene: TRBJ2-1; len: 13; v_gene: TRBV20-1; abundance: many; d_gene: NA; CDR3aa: CSARALGALGQFF; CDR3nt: TGCAGTGCTAGAGCACTAGGCGCCCTAGGGCAGTTCTTC